This T cell receptor beta chain was recovered during a study of cytomegalovirus exposure and HLA in healthy donors. Primers: 60 Vbeta forward and 13 Jbeta reverse. The repertoire was sequenced with immunoSEQ multiplex PCR; TCRdb's copy has only in-frame clones and lacks some. The sample contains fewer than 150,000 clones, roughly 75% of which appear only once. Trimming pared 3 bases from V and 10 bases from J, leaving 13 bases between. Per germline, CDR1 MGHRA and CDR2 YSYEKL. This CDR3 comprises 13 residues. The sample was PBMCs. This sequence was found in a man aged 25 to 40 in good health and CMV-seronegative. The chain uses TRBV4-1 and TRBJ2-1, with D perhaps matching TRBD2 (5 bases). The CDR3 loop is CASSQGTSDEQFF. The CDR3 coding sequence is TGCGCCAGCAGCCAGGGTACTAGTGACGAGCAGTTCTTC.